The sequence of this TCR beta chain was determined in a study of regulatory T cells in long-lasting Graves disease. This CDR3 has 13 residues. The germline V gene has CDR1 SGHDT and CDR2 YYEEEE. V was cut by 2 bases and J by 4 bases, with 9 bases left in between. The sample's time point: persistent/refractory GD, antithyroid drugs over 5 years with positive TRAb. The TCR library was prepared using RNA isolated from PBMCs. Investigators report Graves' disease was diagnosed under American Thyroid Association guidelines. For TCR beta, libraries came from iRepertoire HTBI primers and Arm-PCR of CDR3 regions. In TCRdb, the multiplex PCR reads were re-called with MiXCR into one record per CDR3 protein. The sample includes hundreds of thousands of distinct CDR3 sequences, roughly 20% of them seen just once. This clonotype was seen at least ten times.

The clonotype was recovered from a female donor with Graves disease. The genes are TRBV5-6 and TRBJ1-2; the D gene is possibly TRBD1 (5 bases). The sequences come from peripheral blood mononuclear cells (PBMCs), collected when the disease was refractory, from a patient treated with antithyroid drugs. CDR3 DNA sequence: TGTGCCAGCAGCTTTGTGCAGGGCTATGGCTACACCTTC. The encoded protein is CASSFVQGYGYTF.